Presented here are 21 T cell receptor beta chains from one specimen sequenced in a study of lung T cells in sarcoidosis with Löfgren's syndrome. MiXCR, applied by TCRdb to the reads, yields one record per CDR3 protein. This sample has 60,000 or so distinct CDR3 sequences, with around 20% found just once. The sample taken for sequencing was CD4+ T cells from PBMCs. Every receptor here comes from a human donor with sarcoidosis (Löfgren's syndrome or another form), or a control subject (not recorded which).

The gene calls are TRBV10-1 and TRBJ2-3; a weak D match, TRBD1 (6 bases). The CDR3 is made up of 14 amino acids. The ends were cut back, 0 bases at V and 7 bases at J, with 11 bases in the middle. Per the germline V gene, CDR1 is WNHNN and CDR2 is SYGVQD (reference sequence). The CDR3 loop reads CASSESARGNTQYF. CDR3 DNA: TGCGCCAGCAGTGAGTCGGCCAGGGGAAATACGCAGTATTTT.

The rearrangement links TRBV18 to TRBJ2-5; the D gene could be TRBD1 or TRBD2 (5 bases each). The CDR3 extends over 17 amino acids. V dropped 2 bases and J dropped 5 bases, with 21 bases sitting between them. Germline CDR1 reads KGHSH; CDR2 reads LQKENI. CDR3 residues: CASSPGIGTAKVETQYF. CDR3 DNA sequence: TGTGCCAGCTCACCAGGAATTGGGACGGCCAAGGTGGAGACCCAGTACTTC.

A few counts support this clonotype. CDR3 protein: CASSQDSQGATREQFF. In DNA form, the CDR3 reads TGTGCCAGCAGCCAAGACTCACAGGGGGCTACGCGGGAGCAGTTCTTC. The rearrangement uses TRBV4-2 and TRBJ2-1, with 9 positions matching TRBD1. The V gene end was trimmed by 0 bases and the J gene end by 10 bases; junction bases not matched to a gene: 10. Germline CDR1 and CDR2: LGHNA and YNFKEQ. This CDR3 has 16 residues.

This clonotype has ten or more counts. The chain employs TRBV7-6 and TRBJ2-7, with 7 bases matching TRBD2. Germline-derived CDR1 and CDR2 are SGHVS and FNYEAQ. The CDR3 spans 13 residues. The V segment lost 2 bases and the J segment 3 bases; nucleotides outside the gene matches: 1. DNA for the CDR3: TGTGCCAGCAGCTTACGGACTAGCTACGAGCAGTACTTC. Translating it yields CASSLRTSYEQYF.

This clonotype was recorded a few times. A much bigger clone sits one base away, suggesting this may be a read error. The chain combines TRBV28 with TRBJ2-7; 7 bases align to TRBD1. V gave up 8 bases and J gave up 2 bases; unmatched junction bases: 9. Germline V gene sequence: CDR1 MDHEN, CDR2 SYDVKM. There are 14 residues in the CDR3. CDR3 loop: CASGLDRSPYEQYF. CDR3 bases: TGTGCCAGCGGACTGGACAGGAGCCCCTACGAGCAGTACTTC.

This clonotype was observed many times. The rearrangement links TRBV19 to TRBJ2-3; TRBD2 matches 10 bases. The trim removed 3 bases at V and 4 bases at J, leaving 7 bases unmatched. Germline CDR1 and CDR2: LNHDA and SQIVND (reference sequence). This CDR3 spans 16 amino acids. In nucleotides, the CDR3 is TGTGCCAGTAGTATGGCAGCGGGAGGGCCCGCAGATACGCAGTATTTT. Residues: CASSMAAGGPADTQYF.

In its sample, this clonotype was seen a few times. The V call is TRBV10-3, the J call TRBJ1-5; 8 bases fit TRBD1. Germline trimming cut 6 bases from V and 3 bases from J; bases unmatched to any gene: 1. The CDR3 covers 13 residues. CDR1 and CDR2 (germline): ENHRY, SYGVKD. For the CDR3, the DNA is TGTGCCATCAGGGACAGGGACAATCAGCCCCAGCATTTT. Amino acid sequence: CAIRDRDNQPQHF.

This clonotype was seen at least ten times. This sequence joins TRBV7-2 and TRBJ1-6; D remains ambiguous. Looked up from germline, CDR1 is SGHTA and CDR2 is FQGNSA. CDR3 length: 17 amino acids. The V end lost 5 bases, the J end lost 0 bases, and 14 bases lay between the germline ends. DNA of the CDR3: TGTGCCAGCAGCACGACCCAAAAGAGCTCCTATAATTCACCCCTCCACTTT. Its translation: CASSTTQKSSYNSPLHF.

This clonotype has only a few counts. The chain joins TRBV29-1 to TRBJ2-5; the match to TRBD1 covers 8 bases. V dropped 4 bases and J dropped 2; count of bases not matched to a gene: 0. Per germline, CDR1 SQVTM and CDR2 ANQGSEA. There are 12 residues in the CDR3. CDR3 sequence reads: CSVGTGQETQYF. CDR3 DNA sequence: TGCAGCGTTGGGACAGGGCAAGAGACCCAGTACTTC.

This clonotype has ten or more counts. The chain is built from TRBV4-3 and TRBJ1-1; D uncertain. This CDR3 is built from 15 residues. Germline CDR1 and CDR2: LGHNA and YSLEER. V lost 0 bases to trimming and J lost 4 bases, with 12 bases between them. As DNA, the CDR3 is TGCGCCAGCAGCCAAGACGTCCAAGGCTCCACTGAAGCTTTCTTT. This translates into CASSQDVQGSTEAFF.

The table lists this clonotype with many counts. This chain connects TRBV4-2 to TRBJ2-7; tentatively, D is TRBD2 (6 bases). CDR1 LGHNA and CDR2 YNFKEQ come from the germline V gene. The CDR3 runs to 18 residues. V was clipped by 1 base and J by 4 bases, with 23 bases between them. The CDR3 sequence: CASSQGGGSEGRRYEQYF. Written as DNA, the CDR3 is TGTGCCAGCAGCCAAGGGGGAGGCAGTGAAGGACGGAGATACGAGCAGTACTTC.

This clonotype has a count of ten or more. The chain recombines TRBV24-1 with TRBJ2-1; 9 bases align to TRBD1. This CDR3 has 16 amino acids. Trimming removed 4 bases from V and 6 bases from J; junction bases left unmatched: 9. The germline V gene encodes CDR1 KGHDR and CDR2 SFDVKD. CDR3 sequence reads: CATSDPRWTGANEQFF. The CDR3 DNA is TGTGCCACCAGTGACCCCAGATGGACAGGGGCCAATGAGCAGTTCTTC.

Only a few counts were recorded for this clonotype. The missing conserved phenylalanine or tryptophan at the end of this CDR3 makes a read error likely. The CDR3 region is CASSRHRDEQFL. CDR3 DNA sequence: TGTGCCAGCAGCCGACATAGGGATGAGCAGTTCCTC. This chain uses TRBV7-9 with TRBJ2-1, with D unresolved. The V gene lost 5 bases and the J gene lost 8 bases, with 10 bases spanning the gap. Germline V CDR1 and CDR2: SEHNR, FQNEAQ (reference sequence). The CDR3 is made up of 12 amino acids.

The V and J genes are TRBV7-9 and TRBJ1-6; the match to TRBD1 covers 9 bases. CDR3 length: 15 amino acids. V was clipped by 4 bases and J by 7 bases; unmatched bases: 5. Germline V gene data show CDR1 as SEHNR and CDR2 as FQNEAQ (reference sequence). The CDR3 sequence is CASSYRTGANSPLHF. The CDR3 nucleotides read TGTGCCAGCAGCTACCGGACAGGGGCCAATTCACCCCTCCACTTT.

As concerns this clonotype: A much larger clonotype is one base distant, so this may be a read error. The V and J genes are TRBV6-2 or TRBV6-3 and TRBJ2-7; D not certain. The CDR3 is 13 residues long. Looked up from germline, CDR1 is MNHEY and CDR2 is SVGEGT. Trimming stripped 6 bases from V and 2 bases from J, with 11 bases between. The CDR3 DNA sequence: TGTGCCAGCAGCCGACATGCTCCCTACGAGCAGTACTTC. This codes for CASSRHAPYEQYF.

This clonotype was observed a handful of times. This CDR3 reads CASSWRGKSTDTQYF. The CDR3 nucleotides are TGTGCCAGCAGCTGGCGGGGGAAAAGCACAGATACGCAGTATTTT. This chain connects TRBV11-2 to TRBJ2-3, with 7 nucleotides matching TRBD2. V gave up 4 bases and J gave up 0 bases; unmatched junction bases: 4. CDR3 length: 15 residues. Germline lookup yields CDR1 SGHAT and CDR2 FQNNGV.

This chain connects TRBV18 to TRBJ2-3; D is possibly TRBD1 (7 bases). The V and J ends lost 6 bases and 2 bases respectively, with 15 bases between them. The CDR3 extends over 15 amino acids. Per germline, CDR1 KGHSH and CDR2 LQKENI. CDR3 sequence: CASSAGQLDTDTQYF. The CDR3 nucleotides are TGTGCCAGCTCGGCGGGACAGCTTGACACAGATACGCAGTATTTT.

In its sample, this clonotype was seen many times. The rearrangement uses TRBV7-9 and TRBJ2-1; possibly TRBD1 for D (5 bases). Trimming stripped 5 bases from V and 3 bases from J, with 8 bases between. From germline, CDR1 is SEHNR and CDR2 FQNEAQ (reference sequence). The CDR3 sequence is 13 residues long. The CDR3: CASSLTVYNEQFF. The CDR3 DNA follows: TGTGCCAGCAGCCTGACAGTCTACAATGAGCAGTTCTTC.

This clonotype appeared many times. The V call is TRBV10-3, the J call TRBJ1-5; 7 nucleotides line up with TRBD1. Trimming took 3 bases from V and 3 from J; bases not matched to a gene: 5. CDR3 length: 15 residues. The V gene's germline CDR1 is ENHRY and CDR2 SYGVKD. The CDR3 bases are TGTGCCATCAGTGACTCCGGACAGGCCAATCAGCCCCAGCATTTT. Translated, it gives CAISDSGQANQPQHF.

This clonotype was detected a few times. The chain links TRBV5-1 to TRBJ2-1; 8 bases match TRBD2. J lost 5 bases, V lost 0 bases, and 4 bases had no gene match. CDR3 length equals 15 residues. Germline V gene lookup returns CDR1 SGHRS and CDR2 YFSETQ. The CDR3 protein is CASSLVVSGDNEQFF. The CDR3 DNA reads TGCGCCAGCAGCTTGGTTGTTAGCGGGGACAATGAGCAGTTCTTC.

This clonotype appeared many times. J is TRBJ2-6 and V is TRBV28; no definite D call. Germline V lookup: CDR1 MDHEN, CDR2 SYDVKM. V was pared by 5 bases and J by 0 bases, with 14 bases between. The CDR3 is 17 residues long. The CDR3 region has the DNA TGTGCCAGCAGTCGGAACCGGGCCCTCTCTGGGGCCAACGTCCTGACTTTC. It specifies CASSRNRALSGANVLTF.